Each of the 23 T cell receptor beta chains below was sequenced from the same sample in a study of T cells in Graves' hyperthyroidism and ophthalmopathy. Researchers took RNA transcripts and amplified the TCR beta CDR3 regions from them. A set of HTBI primers served as the primers for a first-round RT-PCR of the TCR CDR3. TCRdb reanalysed the multiplex PCR reads using MiXCR and keeps one entry per CDR3 protein. This repertoire shows 500,000 to 750,000 distinct CDR3 sequences, less than 20% found once; its top ten account for roughly 6.6%. The sequencing input was blood. Receptor source: a woman between 25 and 40 years old with Graves' hyperthyroidism.

Only a few counts were recorded for this clonotype. A much larger clonotype is one base distant, so this may be a read error. The chain recombines TRBV7-3 with TRBJ2-1; TRBD2 matches at 12 bases. The germline CDR1 and CDR2 sequences are SGHTA and FQGTGA. The CDR3 totals 16 residues. The CDR3: CASSLLAGGPHNDQFF. The CDR3 DNA sequence: TGTGCCAGCAGCTTACTAGCGGGAGGGCCCCACAATGACCAGTTCTTC.

This clonotype occurred many times. This sequence joins TRBV13 and TRBJ2-3, with no clear D. V lost 1 base to trimming and J lost 6 bases, with 8 bases between them. The CDR3 runs 13 residues. The germline gives CDR1 PRHDT, CDR2 FYEKMQ (reference sequence). The CDR3 spells CASSLATADTQYF. Here the CDR3 DNA reads TGTGCCAGCAGCTTAGCGACTGCGGATACGCAGTATTTT.

This clonotype was detected many times. The chain links TRBV7-9 to TRBJ1-2, with D maybe TRBD1 (5 bases). The CDR3 totals 15 residues. V lost 1 base to trimming and J lost 3 bases, with 12 bases between them. Per the germline V gene, CDR1 is SEHNR and CDR2 is FQNEAQ (reference sequence). CDR3 DNA sequence: TGTGCCAGCAGCTTAGAGGCAGGGAATTACTATGGCTACACCTTC. Residues: CASSLEAGNYYGYTF.

V and J are TRBV30 and TRBJ1-3; possibly TRBD1 for D (5 bases). Germline CDR1 is GTSNPN and CDR2 is SVGIG (reference sequence). Between the trimmed V and J ends, which lost 8 bases and 0 bases, there was a span of 14 bases. The CDR3 runs to 14 residues. CDR3 sequence reads: CAGDAGISGNTIYF. The DNA of the CDR3 is TGTGCCGGTGACGCAGGGATCTCTGGAAACACCATATATTTT.

The chain is built from TRBV6-1 and TRBJ1-5; D is unresolved. CDR1 and CDR2 from the germline V gene are MNHNS and SASEGT. V was pared by 3 bases and J by 0 bases, with 6 bases between. This CDR3 is 14 amino acids long. The CDR3 spells CASSDIYSNQPQHF. The CDR3 bases are TGTGCCAGCAGTGATATTTATAGCAATCAGCCCCAGCATTTT.

This clonotype was counted many times. The V gene is TRBV18, the J gene TRBJ1-1; D is undetermined. Germline lookup yields CDR1 KGHSH and CDR2 LQKENI. The CDR3 spans 13 residues. Trimming took 2 bases from V and 3 from J, leaving 7 bases between them. CDR3 coding DNA: TGTGCCAGCTCACCAGGAACGGACACTGAAGCTTTCTTT. Translation gives CASSPGTDTEAFF. Full variable domain (remainder filled in from reference TRBV18 and TRBJ1-1): NAGVMQNPRHLVRRRGQEARLRCSPMKGHSHVYWYRQLPEEGLKFMVYLQKENIIDESGMPKERFSAEFPKEGPSILRIQQVVRGDSAAYFCASSPGTDTEAFFGQGTRLTVV.

This clonotype was counted a few times. This chain joins TRBV7-9 and TRBJ2-7; no firm D call. Germline lookup yields CDR1 SEHNR and CDR2 FQNEAQ (reference sequence). The CDR3 contains 13 residues. The ends were cut back, 4 bases at V and 3 bases at J, with 10 bases in the middle. The chain's CDR3 is CASSYPGRYEQYF. CDR3 DNA: TGTGCCAGCAGCTACCCAGGACGCTACGAGCAGTACTTC.

There are many counts of this clonotype. J is TRBJ2-1 and V is TRBV24-1; no clear D. Germline CDR1 KGHDR, CDR2 SFDVKD. The CDR3 has 15 residues. V lost 3 bases, J lost 7 bases, and 15 bases lay in between. The CDR3 region has the DNA TGTGCCACCAGTGATCGCACACGGCGGATAAATGAGCAGTTCTTC. Its translation: CATSDRTRRINEQFF.

The V and J genes are TRBV6-7 and TRBJ2-5, with 7 bases matching TRBD2. TRBV6-7 is sorted into the ORF group, with uncertain function. The CDR3 extends over 15 amino acids. V shed 2 bases and J 3 bases; nucleotides not matched to a gene: 6. CDR3 amino acids: CASSYRLAEEETQYF. For the CDR3, the DNA is TGTGCCAGCAGTTACAGGCTAGCGGAAGAAGAGACCCAGTACTTC.

This clonotype was picked up many times. The chain combines TRBV27 with TRBJ1-1; no definite D call. CDR3 length: 13 residues. V lost 3 bases and J 4 bases, leaving 9 bases between the germline ends. The germline CDR1 and CDR2 sequences are MNHEY and SMNVEV (reference sequence). The CDR3 DNA sequence: TGTGCCAGCAGTTTTGTGGGCGGCACTGAAGCTTTCTTT. Amino acids: CASSFVGGTEAFF.

This clonotype has a handful of counts. The V gene is TRBV11-3, the J gene TRBJ2-5, with 11 bases matching TRBD2. The CDR3 runs 17 residues. Germline CDR1 reads SGHNT; CDR2 reads YENEEA. Trimming took 1 base from V and 5 from J; bases not matched to a gene: 9. CDR3 DNA: TGTGCCAGCAGCTTAGGGCCCCTAGCGGGAGGAATGGAGACCCAGTACTTC. Protein: CASSLGPLAGGMETQYF.

The genes are TRBV10-2 and TRBJ1-5; D not certain. This CDR3 contains 15 residues. The V end lost 4 bases, the J end lost 0 bases, and 10 bases lay between the germline ends. Germline values: CDR1 WSHSY, CDR2 SAAADI. CDR3 loop: CASSGEGPSNQPQHF. The DNA for the CDR3 is TGCGCCAGCAGTGGTGAGGGCCCTAGCAATCAGCCCCAGCATTTT.

At least ten counts were recorded for this clonotype. This sequence joins TRBV2 and TRBJ2-1; D may be TRBD1 (5 bases). Per germline, CDR1 SNHLY and CDR2 FYNNEI. The CDR3 sequence is 16 residues long. V dropped 7 bases and J dropped 4 bases, with 20 bases sitting between them. CDR3 DNA sequence: TGTGCCAGCAAGGGGCCGACAGAGGCGGTTTACAATGAGCAGTTCTTC. It codes for CASKGPTEAVYNEQFF.

This clonotype has a handful of counts. The chain couples TRBV28 to TRBJ1-6; D ambiguous. V lost 7 bases to trimming and J lost 15 bases, with 19 bases between them. CDR1 and CDR2 (germline): MDHEN, SYDVKM. CDR3 length: 13 amino acids. The CDR3 DNA reads as TGTGCCAGCACTCTTTCCCCGGTGCAACTCCTCCACTTT. As protein: CASTLSPVQLLHF.

As concerns this clonotype: Just one base apart from a much larger clone, this may be a read error. DNA of the CDR3: TGTGCCAGCAGCCAGACAGGGTTTGGGGCCAACGTCCTGACTTTC. It translates to CASSQTGFGANVLTF. The chain carries TRBV7-9 and TRBJ2-6; TRBD1 agrees at 7 bases. With V trimmed by 5 bases and J by 3 bases, 4 bases remained unmatched. CDR3 length: 15 residues. Germline values: CDR1 SEHNR, CDR2 FQNEAQ (reference sequence).

V gene TRBV30 combines with J gene TRBJ2-3, with D unresolved. The ends were cut back, 0 bases at V and 2 bases at J, with 18 bases in the middle. Germline CDR1 is GTSNPN and CDR2 is SVGIG (reference sequence). The CDR3 has 17 residues. CDR3 nucleotide sequence: TGTGCCTGGAGTGTGGGGATGGCTGGCACTCTCACAGATACGCAGTATTTT. Translation gives CAWSVGMAGTLTDTQYF.

In regard to this clonotype: A read error may explain this, as a much larger clone is one base away. The conserved phenylalanine or tryptophan is not found at the CDR3 terminus, so this likely reflects a read error. This rearrangement joins TRBV20-1 to TRBJ2-3; 7 bases match TRBD2. Germline loops: CDR1 DFQATT, CDR2 SNEGSKA (reference sequence). The CDR3 extends over 15 amino acids. Trimming took 4 bases from V and 4 from J; bases not matched to a gene: 11. This CDR3 is CSAIRQRDLPDTQYL. In DNA, the CDR3 is TGCAGTGCTATACGTCAGCGGGACCTGCCAGATACGCAGTATCTT.

Only a few counts were recorded for this clonotype. The chain combines TRBV30 with TRBJ2-3, with 7 bases lining up with TRBD1. V shed 3 bases and J 7 bases; nucleotides not matched to a gene: 7. The CDR3 covers 13 residues. Germline V gene data show CDR1 as GTSNPN and CDR2 as SVGIG (reference sequence). The CDR3 sequence: CAWRNTGAYTQYF. The CDR3 bases are TGTGCCTGGAGGAATACAGGGGCATATACGCAGTATTTT.

This chain links TRBV6-2 or TRBV6-3 with TRBJ1-6; the D is unclear. There are 18 residues in the CDR3. Germline CDR1 MNHEY, CDR2 SVGEGT. With 0 bases removed from V and 0 bases from J, the gap between germline ends came to 12 bases. In DNA, the CDR3 is TGTGCCAGCAGTTACTCGGGAAGGCGGAGCTCCTATAATTCACCCCTCCACTTT. Translating gives CASSYSGRRSSYNSPLHF.

This clonotype was seen at least ten times. The chain recombines TRBV6-5 with TRBJ2-5, with D maybe TRBD1 (6 bases). The V end lost 0 bases, the J end lost 5 bases, and 10 bases lay between the germline ends. This CDR3 has 14 residues. Germline assignment: CDR1 MNHEY and CDR2 SVGAGI. CDR3 sequence: CASSYSYRVETQYF. In DNA form, the CDR3 reads TGTGCCAGCAGTTACTCGTACAGGGTGGAGACCCAGTACTTC.

This clonotype was recorded many times. This chain uses TRBV3-1 with TRBJ1-2, with D hard to call. V dropped 5 bases and J dropped 4 bases, with 23 bases sitting between them. The CDR3 is made up of 17 amino acids. CDR1 is LGHDT and CDR2 is YNNKEL in the germline V gene (reference sequence). The CDR3 sequence: CASSASTAEPLVYGYTF. The CDR3 DNA is TGTGCCAGCAGCGCGTCTACAGCCGAACCCTTAGTCTATGGCTACACCTTC.

On this clonotype: Sequence at one end of the junction differs from germline and may be a read error. The chain employs TRBV6-5 and TRBJ2-1; D gene ambiguous. The CDR3 is 11 amino acids. The V gene's germline CDR1 is MNHEY and CDR2 SVGAGI. Here the CDR3 reads CAISDSDTQFF. The DNA for the CDR3 is TGTGCCATCAGTGACTCCGATACACAGTTCTTC.

A few counts support this clonotype. This chain uses TRBV5-4 with TRBJ2-3; D unresolved. Germline V gene lookup returns CDR1 SGHNT and CDR2 YYREEE (reference sequence). The CDR3 has 12 amino acids. The V and J ends lost 2 bases and 6 bases respectively, with 7 bases between them. CDR3 DNA: TGTGCCAGCAGCTTTAGAAGCGATACGCAGTATTTT. This encodes CASSFRSDTQYF.